These T cell receptor beta chains were read from a single sample in a study of STAT3 mutations in large granular lymphocyte leukemia. Profiled with immunoSEQ multiplex PCR; TCRdb holds only in-frame clones, not every one. The sample consists of about 10,000 clones, 70% to 90% of them appearing once. Sequencing was carried out using peripheral blood mononuclear cells. These TCRs come from a man aged 60 to 69 with T-cell large granular lymphocyte leukemia. Some clones in this sample may be carry-over from other donors' samples. Each CDR3 is given with its conserved first and last residue. Part of the rows lack a size; the others show once, few, many or a class for expanded clones.

length: 17; size: NA; V: TRBV7-2; J: TRBJ1-5; CDR3: CASSLGGHRAGNQPQHF
length: 13; size: NA; V: TRBV5-1; J: TRBJ1-5; CDR3: CASSLGSNQPQHF
length: 14; size: NA; V: TRBV29-1; J: TRBJ2-7; CDR3: CSVVSDSPYYEQYF
length: 17; size: NA; V: TRBV7-6; J: TRBJ2-7; CDR3: CASSHPRGRGLSYEQYF
length: 18; size: once; V: TRBV5-4; J: TRBJ2-2; CDR3: CASSLGQASGSLGGELFF
length: 17; size: NA; V: TRBV18; J: TRBJ2-2; CDR3: CASSPTTGTPPRGELFF
length: 12; size: NA; V: TRBV18; J: TRBJ2-7; CDR3: CASSPRQGEQYF
length: 15; size: NA; V: TRBV9; J: TRBJ2-7; CDR3: CASSPRIAGDHEQYF
length: 16; size: NA; V: TRBV6-6; J: TRBJ2-7; CDR3: CASSYGRGGILGEQYF
length: 13; size: NA; V: TRBV9; J: TRBJ1-5; CDR3: CASSLGANQPQHF
length: 14; size: NA; V: TRBV7-8; J: TRBJ2-4; CDR3: CASSLRAGANIQYF
length: 17; size: NA; V: TRBV13; J: TRBJ1-3; CDR3: CASSYTTGWGLGNTIYF
length: 16; size: NA; V: TRBV5-1; J: TRBJ2-1; CDR3: CASSLGQASSYNEQFF
length: 12; size: NA; V: TRBV30; J: TRBJ2-1; CDR3: CAWSPRDNEQFF
length: 14; size: NA; V: TRBV2; J: TRBJ2-3; CDR3: CASSLVWSTDTQYF
length: 15; size: NA; V: TRBV2; J: TRBJ2-2; CDR3: CASSALEADTGELFF
length: 16; size: once; V: TRBV27; J: TRBJ2-1; CDR3: CASSFDRGGSYNEQFF
length: 14; size: NA; V: TRBV7-2; J: TRBJ2-3; CDR3: CASSLAGTGDTQYF
length: 14; size: NA; V: TRBV5-1; J: TRBJ1-1; CDR3: CASSPGGWDTEAFF
length: 15; size: NA; V: TRBV7-2; J: TRBJ2-6; CDR3: CASSLGPHGANVLTF
length: 18; size: NA; V: TRBV7-6; J: TRBJ2-6; CDR3: CASSRGPGVLGGANVLTF
length: 17; size: NA; V: TRBV4-3; J: TRBJ2-7; CDR3: CASSLERASGRPYEQYF